This T cell receptor beta chain originates from a study of blood T cells in healthy people across ages (dated by TCRdb to between 2014 and 2016). Some background on the complete study: In model experiments, template switching captured about one uniquely barcoded TCR beta cDNA molecule for every two T cells. Using deep sequencing normalized with unique cDNA molecular identifiers, the study measured how TCR beta repertoire diversity changes with age. Four age groups were formed from the donors: young (average 16 years), middle-aged (around 37), aged (around 62) and long-lived (approximately 80). To avoid experimental bias, donors of different ages were spread randomly across the sequencing lanes. Two additional independent replicas of 1 million unique cDNA reads from the same blood draw were analyzed for two donors (one aged 18 to 30 and one aged 80 or older).

The roughly 39 donors, aged 6 to 90 years, were systemically healthy Caucasian individuals from Russia. Each donor gave ten milliliters of peripheral blood, collected into EDTA-treated Vacutainer tubes. Ficoll-Paque density-gradient centrifugation was used to isolate PBMCs, with at least 7 million per sample. Total RNA, at least 5 micrograms per sample, was extracted from PBMCs with Trizol reagent. For every donor, flow cytometry on a PBMC aliquot measured the percentage of naive CD45RAhigh/CD27high T cells. The protocol used for the library was 5' RACE. TCRdb lists the instrument as Illumina HiSeq 2500. The second PCR ran for about 6 to 12 cycles and used a J-beta primer mix along with a sample-barcoded 5' primer. A template-switch 5' adaptor carrying 12 random nucleotides introduced a unique molecular identifier onto each TCR beta cDNA molecule. At least 2.5 million CDR3-containing paired-end reads were obtained from each sample. All of the RNA was converted into first-strand cDNA using the Mint cDNA synthesis kit, with a TRBC-specific oligonucleotide serving as the primer. Following uracil-DNA glycosylase treatment, all cDNA underwent a first 18-cycle PCR with the universal primers M1SS and BC2_uni_R. On the authors' methods: Normalization of each sample was performed by random selection of 1 million high-quality reads, each carrying a distinct molecular identifier. Reads sharing molecular identifiers were discarded rather than binned into consensus sequences. CDR3 identification, clonotype clustering and error correction used MiTCR with a Q25 quality threshold and the strictest error-elimination algorithm. A nonparametric unseen species model with Euler transformation was used to estimate a lower bound on total TCR beta diversity. TCRdb handled the public reads itself, with Q25 trimming in fastp and clone calling in MiXCR, and kept productive beta chains. Every distinct CDR3 protein forms one entry, paired with its most common genes and DNA. In this record, the V and J calls reflect TCRdb's handling and not the investigators' own analysis. The sample table holds approximately 830,000 distinct CDR3 sequences, of which 55% to 65% were seen once. The ten largest clones represent around a quarter of the sample.

As to this clonotype: The antigen it recognizes is unknown. A read error may produce the germline difference seen at one junction end.

The CDR3 runs 15 amino acids, cysteine and phenylalanine included. This entry keeps only the CDR3 DNA: 45 bases, framed from base 1. The germline V gene (reference sequence) specifies SSHAT as CDR1 and FNYEAQ as CDR2. Overall study outcomes, separate from this receptor: As age increased, observed TCR beta diversity per million T cells dropped in a roughly linear way, and a significant reduction was already evident by age around 41. Compared with the aged group, more naive CD4+ T cells, fewer expanded clones and increased TCR diversity were shown by the long-lived group, suggesting age selection. Observed TCR beta diversity correlated strongly with the percentage of naive T cells measured by flow cytometry. Estimates of total diversity based on one million sequenced T cells were considered lower bounds and underestimates. Because profiling used bulk unsorted PBMCs, naive and antigen-experienced compartments could not be compared conclusively. Donor CMV infection status was unknown, potentially confounding age-related changes in expanded clonotypes.

The receptor comes from a man aged 30-40 years in good health. This chain joins TRBV7-7 to TRBJ2-5, with 11 middle bases fitting TRBD2. The sample taken for sequencing was blood. The sequence in DNA is TGTGCTAGCAGCTTAGGGGGACTAGCGGAAGAGACCCAGTACTTC. Its protein is CASSLGGLAEETQYF.